The T cell receptor (beta chain) under discussion was sequenced for a study of CD8+ T cells in alopecia areata. Treatment specified: oral pan-JAK inhibitor, 5-10 mg twice daily. CDR1 and CDR2 (germline): SGHDN, FVKESK. The CDR3 spans 15 residues. V lost 2 bases and J 8 bases, leaving 13 bases between the germline ends. After isolation, RNA underwent reverse transcription to generate cDNA as the sequencing template. Sequenced by immunoSEQ multiplex PCR; TCRdb stores in-frame clones only, minus some. The repertoire holds about 140,000 clones, with around 82% as singletons. The chain links TRBV14 to TRBJ1-6; D possibly corresponds to TRBD1 (6 bases). The TCR sequence derives from a human donor with alopecia areata. Specimen: CD8+ T cells sorted from blood, collected at week 4, from a patient treated with tofacitinib. The CDR3 spells CASSQTRGRDSPLHF. The CDR3 DNA follows: TGTGCCAGCAGCCAAACCAGGGGTAGGGATTCACCCCTCCACTTT.